The clone carrying this TCR beta chain has a count of ten or more. CDR1 and CDR2 (germline): MNHEY, SVGEGT. Unmatched junction bases numbered 7, after V lost 5 bases and J lost 12 bases. The CDR3 covers 13 residues. The sample originates from a study of early T cells in non-severe SARS-CoV-2 infection. Across the study: Chains stayed unpaired after sequencing of bulk RNA from unsorted whole blood.

Unique molecular identifiers tagged individual cDNA molecules. Each CDR3 protein is one row after TCRdb ran MiXCR on the 5' RACE reads. This sample carries almost 30,000 distinct CDR3 sequences, approximately 6% of them seen once, and the ten largest clones take 5.8%. This TCR derives from an adult who was a healthcare worker with PCR-confirmed SARS-CoV-2 infection or an uninfected control (not recorded which). V usage is TRBV6-2 or TRBV6-3 and J usage is TRBJ2-1; 10 nucleotides agree with TRBD2. Material for sequencing was whole blood. The CDR3 protein is CASSPLSGGWQFF. The CDR3 DNA reads TGTGCCAGCAGTCCGCTTAGCGGGGGGTGGCAGTTCTTC.